Described below is a single T cell receptor (beta chain) sequence and its context. No antigen is known for it. This sample is drawn from a study of CD8 T cells in ankylosing spondylitis. Study-level results: Disease-linked clones, CD8+, were relatively rare in peripheral blood. For ankylosing spondylitis blood, a TCR beta motif of about 8 highly homologous variants appeared characteristic. In reactive arthritis synovial fluid and blood, some motif variants had been reported before. Reports say disease-linked clones showed up significantly more in matched ankylosing spondylitis synovial fluid.

Generation of TCR beta libraries employed quantitative 5'-RACE incorporating molecular barcodes. TCRdb processed the 5' RACE reads anew with MiXCR; each CDR3 protein has one entry. The sample yields around 770,000 distinct CDR3 sequences, over 9.5% seen once. J was trimmed by 3 bases and V by 0 bases; bases with no gene match: 5. Germline V CDR1 and CDR2: SGHRS, YFSETQ. The CDR3 is made up of 15 amino acids. Sequenced: blood, either unsorted or a sorted T cell fraction (not recorded which). The chain uses TRBV5-1 and TRBJ2-7; TRBD1 matches at 8 bases. The sequence was collected from a male donor with ankylosing spondylitis. The CDR3 protein is CASSLAGRGLYEQYF. Here the CDR3 DNA reads TGCGCCAGCAGCTTGGCCGGCAGGGGGCTCTACGAGCAGTACTTC.